Reported below is one TCR beta chain. Its antigen is currently unknown. These data belong to a study of graft-versus-host responses after intestinal transplantation. V dropped 5 bases and J dropped 4 bases, with 10 bases sitting between them. The germline V gene encodes CDR1 SEHNR and CDR2 FQNEAQ (reference sequence). CDR3 size: 13 residues. Only in-frame clones appear in the TCRdb table, and some are missing; sequencing was by immunoSEQ multiplex PCR. This table has around 89,000 clones, 92% appearing once. The sequencing used unstimulated CD8+ T cells sorted from spleen or lymph node cells, collected before transplant. The chain employs TRBV7-9 and TRBJ2-3; D might be TRBD2 (6 bases). The TCR sequence derives from a human donor who was the organ donor for an intestinal transplant. For the CDR3, the DNA is TGTGCCAGCAGCCGCGCGGGGTCAGATACGCAGTATTTT. Amino acid sequence: CASSRAGSDTQYF.